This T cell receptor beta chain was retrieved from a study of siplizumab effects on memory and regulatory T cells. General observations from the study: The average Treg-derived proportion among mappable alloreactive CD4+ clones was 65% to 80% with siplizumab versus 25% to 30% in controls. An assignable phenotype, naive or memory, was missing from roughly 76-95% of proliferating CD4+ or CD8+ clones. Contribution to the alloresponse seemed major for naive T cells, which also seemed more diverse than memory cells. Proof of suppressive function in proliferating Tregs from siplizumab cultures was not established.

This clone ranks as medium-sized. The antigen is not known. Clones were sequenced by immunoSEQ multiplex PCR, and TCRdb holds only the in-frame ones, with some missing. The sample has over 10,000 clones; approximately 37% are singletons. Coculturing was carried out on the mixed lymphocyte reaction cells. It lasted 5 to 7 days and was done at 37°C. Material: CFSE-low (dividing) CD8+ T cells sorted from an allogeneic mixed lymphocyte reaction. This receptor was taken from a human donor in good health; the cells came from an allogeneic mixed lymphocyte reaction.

CDR3 DNA: TGTGCCAGCAGTGACTCGGGCCCGGGCTACGAGCAGTACTTC. Its protein is CASSDSGPGYEQYF. The gene calls are TRBV6-4 and TRBJ2-7; unclear D gene. The germline gives CDR1 MRHNA, CDR2 SNTAGT. CDR3 length equals 14 residues. V was trimmed by 0 bases and J by 3 bases, leaving 9 bases between them.